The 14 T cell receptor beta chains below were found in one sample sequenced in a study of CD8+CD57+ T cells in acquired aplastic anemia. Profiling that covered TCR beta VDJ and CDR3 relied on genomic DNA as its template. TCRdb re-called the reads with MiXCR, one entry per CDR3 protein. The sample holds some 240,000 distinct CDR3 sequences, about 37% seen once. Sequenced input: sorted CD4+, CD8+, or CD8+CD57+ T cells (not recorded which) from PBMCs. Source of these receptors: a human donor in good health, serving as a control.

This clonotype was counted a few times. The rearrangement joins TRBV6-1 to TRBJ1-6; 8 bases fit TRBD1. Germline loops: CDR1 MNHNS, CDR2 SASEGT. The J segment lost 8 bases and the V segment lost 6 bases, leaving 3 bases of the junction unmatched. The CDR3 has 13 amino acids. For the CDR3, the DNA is TGTGCCAGCAGGATACAGGGGGATTCACCCCTCCACTTT. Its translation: CASRIQGDSPLHF.

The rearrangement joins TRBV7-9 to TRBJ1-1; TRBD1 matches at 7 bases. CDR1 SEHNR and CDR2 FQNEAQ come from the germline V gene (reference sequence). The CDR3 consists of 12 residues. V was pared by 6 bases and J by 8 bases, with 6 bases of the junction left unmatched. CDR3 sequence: CASRRQGDEAFF. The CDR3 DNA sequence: TGTGCCAGCAGGCGACAGGGAGACGAAGCTTTCTTT.

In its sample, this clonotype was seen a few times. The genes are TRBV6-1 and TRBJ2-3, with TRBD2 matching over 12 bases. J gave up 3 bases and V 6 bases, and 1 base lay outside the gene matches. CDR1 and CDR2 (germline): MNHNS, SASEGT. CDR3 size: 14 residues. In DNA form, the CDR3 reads TGTGCCAGCAGGACTAGCGGGAGAACAGATACGCAGTATTTT. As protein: CASRTSGRTDTQYF.

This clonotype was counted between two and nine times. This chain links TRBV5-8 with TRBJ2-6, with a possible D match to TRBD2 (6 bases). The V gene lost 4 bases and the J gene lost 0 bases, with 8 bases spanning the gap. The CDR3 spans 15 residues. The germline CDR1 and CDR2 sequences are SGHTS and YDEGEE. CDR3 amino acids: CASSGGNSGANVLTF. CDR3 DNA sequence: TGTGCCAGCAGCGGGGGGAACTCTGGGGCCAACGTCCTGACTTTC. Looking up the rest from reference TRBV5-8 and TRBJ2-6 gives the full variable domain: EAGVTQSPTHLIKTRGQQATLRCSPISGHTSVYWYQQALGLGLQFLLWYDEGEERNRGNFPPRFSGRQFPNYSSELNVNALELEDSALYLCASSGGNSGANVLTFGAGSRLTVL.

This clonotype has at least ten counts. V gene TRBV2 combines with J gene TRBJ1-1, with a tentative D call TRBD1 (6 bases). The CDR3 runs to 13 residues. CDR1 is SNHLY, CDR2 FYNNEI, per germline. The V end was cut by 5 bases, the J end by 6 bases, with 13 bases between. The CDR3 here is CASSYTGSAEAFF. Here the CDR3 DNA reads TGTGCCAGCAGTTACACAGGGTCGGCTGAAGCTTTCTTT.

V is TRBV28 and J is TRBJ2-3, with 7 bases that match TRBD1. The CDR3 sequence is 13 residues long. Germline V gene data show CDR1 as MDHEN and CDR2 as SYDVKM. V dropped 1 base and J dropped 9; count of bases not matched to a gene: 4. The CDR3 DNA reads TGTGCCAGCAGTTTATCGGGGACAGCGACGCAGTATTTT. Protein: CASSLSGTATQYF.

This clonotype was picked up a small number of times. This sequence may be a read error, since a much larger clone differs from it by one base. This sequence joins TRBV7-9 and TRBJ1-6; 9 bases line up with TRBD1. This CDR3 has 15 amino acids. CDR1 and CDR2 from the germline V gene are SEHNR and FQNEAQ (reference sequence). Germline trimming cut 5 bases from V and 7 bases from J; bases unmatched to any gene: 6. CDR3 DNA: TGTGCCAGCAGCCCACAGGGGGCAGGAAATTCACCCCTCCACTTT. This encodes CASSPQGAGNSPLHF.

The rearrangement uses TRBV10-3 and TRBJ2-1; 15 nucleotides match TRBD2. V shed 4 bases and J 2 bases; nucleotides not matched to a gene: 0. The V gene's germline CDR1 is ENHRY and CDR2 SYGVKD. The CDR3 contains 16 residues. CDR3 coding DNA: TGTGCCATCAGTGGGACTAGCGGGGGGGCCTACAATGAGCAGTTCTTC. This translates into CAISGTSGGAYNEQFF.

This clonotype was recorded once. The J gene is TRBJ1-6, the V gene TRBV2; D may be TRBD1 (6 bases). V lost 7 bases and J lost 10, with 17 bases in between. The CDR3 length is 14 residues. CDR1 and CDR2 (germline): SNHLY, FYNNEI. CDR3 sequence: CASTEQGHDSPLHF. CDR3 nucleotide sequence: TGTGCCAGCACCGAGCAGGGACATGACTCACCCCTCCACTTT. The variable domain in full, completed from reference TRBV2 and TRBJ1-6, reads EPEVTQTPSHQVTQMGQEVILRCVPISNHLYFYWYRQILGQKVEFLVSFYNNEISEKSEIFDDQFSVERPDGSNFTLKIRSTKLEDSAMYFCASTEQGHDSPLHFGNGTRLTVT.

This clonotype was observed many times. The CDR3 region has the DNA TGTGCCAGCAGTGAAGCGTCTGGACTGCACCAAGCTCGGGGAAACACCATATATTTT. It translates to CASSEASGLHQARGNTIYF. This chain connects TRBV2 to TRBJ1-3; unclear D gene. This CDR3 contains 19 residues. V was clipped by 0 bases and J by 4 bases, with 22 bases between them. CDR1 SNHLY and CDR2 FYNNEI come from the germline V gene.

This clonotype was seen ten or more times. The DNA for the CDR3 is TGTGCCAGCAGCATACTAGCGGGAGGCTCCTACGAGCAGTACTTC. This gives the protein CASSILAGGSYEQYF. J is TRBJ2-7 and V is TRBV7-8; TRBD2 aligns across 12 bases. Germline loops: CDR1 SGHVS, CDR2 FQNEAQ. The junction had 2 bases not matched to a gene; V was cut back by 5 bases and J by 0 bases. The CDR3 runs 15 residues.

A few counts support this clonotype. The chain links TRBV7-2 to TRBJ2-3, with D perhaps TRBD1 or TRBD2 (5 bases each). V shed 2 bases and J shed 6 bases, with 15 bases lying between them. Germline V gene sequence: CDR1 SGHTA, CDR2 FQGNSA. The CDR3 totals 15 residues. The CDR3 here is CASSLSRDRLDTQYF. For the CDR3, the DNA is TGTGCCAGCAGCTTATCGAGGGACCGGTTGGATACGCAGTATTTT. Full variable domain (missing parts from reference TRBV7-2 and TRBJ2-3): GAGVSQSPSNKVTEKGKDVELRCDPISGHTALYWYRQSLGQGLEFLIYFQGNSAPDKSGLPSDRFSAERTGGSVSTLTIQRTQQEDSAVYLCASSLSRDRLDTQYFGPGTRLTVL.

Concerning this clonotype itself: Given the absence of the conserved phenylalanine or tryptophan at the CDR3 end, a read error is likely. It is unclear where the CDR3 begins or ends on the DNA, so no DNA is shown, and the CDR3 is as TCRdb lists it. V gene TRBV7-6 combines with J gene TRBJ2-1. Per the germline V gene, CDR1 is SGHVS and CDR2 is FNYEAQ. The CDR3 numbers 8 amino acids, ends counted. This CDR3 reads CASSLVEA.

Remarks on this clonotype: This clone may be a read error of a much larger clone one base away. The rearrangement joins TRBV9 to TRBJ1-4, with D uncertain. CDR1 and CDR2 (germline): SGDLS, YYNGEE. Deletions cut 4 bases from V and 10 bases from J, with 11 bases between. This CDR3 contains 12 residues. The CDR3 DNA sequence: TGTGCCAGCAGCCCGGGTCGTGGAAAACTGTTTTTT. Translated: CASSPGRGKLFF.